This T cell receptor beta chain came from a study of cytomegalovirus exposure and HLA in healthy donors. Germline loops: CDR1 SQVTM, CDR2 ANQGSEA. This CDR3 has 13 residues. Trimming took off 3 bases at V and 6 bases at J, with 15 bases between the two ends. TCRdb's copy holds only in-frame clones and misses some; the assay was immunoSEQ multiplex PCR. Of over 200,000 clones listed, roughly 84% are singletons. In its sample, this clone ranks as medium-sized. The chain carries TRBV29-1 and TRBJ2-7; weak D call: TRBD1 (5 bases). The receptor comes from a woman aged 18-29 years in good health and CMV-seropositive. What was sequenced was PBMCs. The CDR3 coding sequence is TGCAGCGTTGATGGGGCGGCAGGGCGCGAGCAGTACTTC. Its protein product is CSVDGAAGREQYF.